These 28 T cell receptor beta chains were sequenced from one sample in a study of regulatory and conventional T cells in RAG deficiency (dated by TCRdb to 2015 to 2018). Libraries came from the immunoSEQ multiplex PCR assay. TCRdb took this table from immuneACCESS and kept in-frame rearrangements with V and J called. Such tables lack part of the clones; where checked against another copy, unresolved V genes explain under half of the gap, and the rest is unexplained. The sample yields tens of thousands of clones; 85% to 95% were counted once. Roughly 0.77% of the sample comes from the top ten. Conventional CD4+ T cells were purified from blood as CD25-low CD127-high cells before genomic DNA extraction. The sample also formed part of further work on regulatory T cells. That second publication adds: In the multiplex PCR, 52 forward TRBV primers and 13 reverse TRBJ primers were used, and assay-based and computational corrections were applied for amplification bias.

Sequenced material: CD4+ T cells sorted from blood. The receptor source for this set is a human donor in good health.

This sequence joins TRBV6-5 and TRBJ1-2, with D possibly matching TRBD1 (6 bases). The CDR3 contains 14 residues. Germline V gives CDR1 MNHEY, CDR2 SVGAGI. Trimming removed 4 bases at V and 4 bases at J, with 13 bases between. CDR3 in DNA: TGTGCCAGCAGTTCTCCAGGGGTGGGCTATGGCTACACCTTC. Translating gives CASSSPGVGYGYTF.

The CDR3 is CASEAALYGYTF. The CDR3 DNA reads as TGTGCCAGCGAGGCAGCCCTCTATGGCTACACCTTC. The chain combines TRBV2 with TRBJ1-2; D is undetermined. The CDR3 sequence is 12 residues long. Germline loops: CDR1 SNHLY, CDR2 FYNNEI. V shed 8 bases and J shed 4 bases, with 11 bases lying between them.

The chain combines TRBV7-3 with TRBJ2-5, with a tentative D call TRBD2 (6 bases). This CDR3 comprises 13 residues. CDR1 is SGHTA and CDR2 is FQGTGA in the germline V gene. V was shortened by 5 bases and J by 0 bases, with 7 bases between the two germline ends. This chain's CDR3 is CASSLAYQETQYF. The CDR3 DNA reads as TGTGCCAGCAGCCTAGCGTACCAAGAGACCCAGTACTTC.

CDR3 amino acids: CASTIQGGVVSNQPQHF. CDR3 nucleotides: TGTGCCAGCACTATACAGGGAGGGGTGGTGAGCAATCAGCCCCAGCATTTT. This chain links TRBV6-7 with TRBJ1-5; tentatively, D is TRBD1 (6 bases). TRBV6-7 is annotated as an ORF whose role is uncertain. The CDR3 has 17 residues. The V end lost 7 bases, the J end lost 1 base, and 20 bases lay between the germline ends.

The genes are TRBV5-4 and TRBJ1-6; a weak D match, TRBD1 (6 bases). Germline V lookup: CDR1 SGHNT, CDR2 YYREEE (reference sequence). V dropped 2 bases and J dropped 5 bases, with 17 bases sitting between them. CDR3 size: 17 residues. The CDR3 DNA reads as TGTGCCAGCAGCTTAGGCCGGGGGCGAGACCATAATTCACCCCTCCACTTT. This gives the protein CASSLGRGRDHNSPLHF.

The chain couples TRBV2 to TRBJ1-4, with TRBD1 identical over 7 bases. The CDR3 covers 16 residues. After removal of 1 base from V and 2 bases from J, the junction contained 4 bases not matched to a gene. CDR1 is SNHLY and CDR2 is FYNNEI in the germline V gene. As DNA, the CDR3 is TGTGCCAGCAGTGAAGACGGACAGGTTACTAATGAAAAACTGTTTTTT. Protein: CASSEDGQVTNEKLFF.

The chain uses TRBV5-1 and TRBJ2-7; unclear D gene. Trimming shortened V by 0 bases and J by 4 bases, and 11 bases separated the two germline ends. The germline gives CDR1 SGHRS, CDR2 YFSETQ. The CDR3 loop spans 14 amino acids. The CDR3: CASSLGQELYEQYF. CDR3 bases: TGCGCCAGCAGCTTGGGCCAGGAATTGTACGAGCAGTACTTC.

V is TRBV21-1 and J is TRBJ2-7; the D call in the table, TRBD1, was not verified against the DNA. TRBV21-1 is flagged as a pseudogene. There are 13 residues in the CDR3. CDR3 in DNA: TGTGCCACCCGGGCAGGGGTCCCCTACGAGCAGTACTTC. Translated, it gives CATRAGVPYEQYF.

The chain joins TRBV5-4 to TRBJ2-1; 11 bases are a match to TRBD1. The CDR3 extends over 15 amino acids. Germline trimming cut 5 bases from V and 5 bases from J; bases unmatched to any gene: 6. Per the germline V gene, CDR1 is SGHNT and CDR2 is YYREEE (reference sequence). Here the CDR3 DNA reads TGTGCCAGCAGTTCCGGGACAGGGGGGAACAATGAGCAGTTCTTC. The encoded protein is CASSSGTGGNNEQFF.

The gene calls are TRBV6-6 and TRBJ1-5; no clear D gene. The ends were cut back, 0 bases at V and 1 base at J, with 4 bases in the middle. This CDR3 contains 14 residues. The germline V gene encodes CDR1 MNHNY and CDR2 SVGAGI (reference sequence). The DNA of the CDR3 is TGTGCCAGCAGTTACTCGGGGAGCAATCAGCCCCAGCATTTT. Translating gives CASSYSGSNQPQHF.

The J gene is TRBJ2-7, the V gene TRBV9; D is unresolved. V lost 10 bases and J 5 bases, leaving 19 bases between the germline ends. The germline V gene encodes CDR1 SGDLS and CDR2 YYNGEE. The length of the CDR3 is 13 residues. The CDR3, as DNA: TGTGCCCCCCAGCGCAGCGTGTCCCACGAGCAGTACTTC. It is translated as CAPQRSVSHEQYF.

The chain couples TRBV5-1 to TRBJ1-4; D is unclear. The CDR3 contains 14 residues. V was clipped by 3 bases and J by 6 bases, with 12 bases between them. CDR1 is SGHRS, CDR2 YFSETQ, per germline. CDR3 nucleotides: TGCGCCAGCAGCTCTACACGCTTGGATGAAAAACTGTTTTTT. It yields the protein CASSSTRLDEKLFF.

This chain uses TRBV7-9 with TRBJ1-2; D is uncertain. Deletions cut 5 bases from V and 5 bases from J, with 12 bases between. The CDR3 has 13 amino acids. CDR1 and CDR2 from the germline V gene are SEHNR and FQNEAQ (reference sequence). The CDR3 bases are TGTGCCAGCAGCGCCCCCTCCGAGTATGGCTACACCTTC. It codes for CASSAPSEYGYTF.

The J gene is TRBJ2-1, the V gene TRBV7-8; TRBD2 matches at 7 bases. The junction had 15 bases not matched to a gene; V was cut back by 5 bases and J by 5 bases. The CDR3 runs to 17 residues. CDR1 and CDR2 from the germline V gene are SGHVS and FQNEAQ. CDR3: CASSPPLRLAVNNEQFF. The CDR3 region has the DNA TGTGCCAGCAGCCCTCCCCTGCGGCTAGCGGTAAACAATGAGCAGTTCTTC. Looking up the rest from reference TRBV7-8 and TRBJ2-1 gives the full variable domain: GAGVSQSPRYKVAKRGQDVALRCDPISGHVSLFWYQQALGQGPEFLTYFQNEAQLDKSGLPSDRFFAERPEGSVSTLKIQRTQQEDSAVYLCASSPPLRLAVNNEQFFGPGTRLTVL.

The genes are TRBV6-5 and TRBJ2-2, with 10 bases fitting TRBD1. CDR1 is MNHEY and CDR2 is SVGAGI in the germline V gene. CDR3 size: 15 residues. J lost 4 bases, V lost 2 bases, and 1 base had no gene match. The CDR3 coding sequence is TGTGCCAGCAGTTACCGGGACAGGGGCACCGGGGAGCTGTTTTTT. Its protein is CASSYRDRGTGELFF.

Note on this clone: Germline is not matched at one junction end, which may reflect a read error. The chain combines TRBV5-1 with TRBJ2-1, with 12 bases matching TRBD2. Germline V gives CDR1 SGHRS, CDR2 YFSETQ. The CDR3 is made up of 15 amino acids. The CDR3: CVSSLTSGGYNEQFF. CDR3 in DNA: TGCGTCAGCAGCTTAACTAGCGGGGGGTACAATGAGCAGTTCTTC.

This chain connects TRBV19 to TRBJ1-6, with unresolved D. Trimming removed 0 bases from V and 9 bases from J, with 9 bases in between. Germline CDR1 is LNHDA and CDR2 is SQIVND (reference sequence). This CDR3 comprises 14 residues. CDR3 bases: TGTGCCAGTAGTATAGATGCGGGTAGTTCACCCCTCCACTTT. Translating gives CASSIDAGSSPLHF.

The rearrangement joins TRBV5-1 to TRBJ2-2, with D possibly matching TRBD1 (5 bases). Per the germline V gene, CDR1 is SGHRS and CDR2 is YFSETQ. Trimming stripped 5 bases from V and 5 bases from J, with 16 bases between. The CDR3 sequence is 15 residues long. The CDR3 sequence is CASRVGQERTGELFF. The CDR3 bases are TGCGCCAGCAGGGTGGGGCAGGAGAGAACCGGGGAGCTGTTTTTT.

The rearrangement uses TRBV6-5 and TRBJ2-7; D is possibly TRBD1 or TRBD2 (7 bases each). Trimming stripped 11 bases from V and 4 bases from J, with 12 bases between. This CDR3 is 11 amino acids long. CDR1 and CDR2 (germline): MNHEY, SVGAGI. DNA of the CDR3: TGTGCCCAGGGGGGGGTGTACGAGCAGTACTTC. Encoded protein: CAQGGVYEQYF.

The chain employs TRBV21-1 and TRBJ2-7; TRBD2 is the table's D call, not checked against the DNA. TRBV21-1 is a documented pseudogene. This CDR3 has 15 residues. This chain's CDR3 is CASSKVRRENHEQYF. In DNA form, the CDR3 reads TGTGCCAGCAGCAAAGTTCGGCGGGAGAATCACGAGCAGTACTTC.

This chain connects TRBV19 to TRBJ1-2; D is uncertain. This CDR3 contains 12 residues. The germline gives CDR1 LNHDA, CDR2 SQIVND (reference sequence). Trimming pared 3 bases from V and 4 bases from J, leaving 6 bases between. CDR3 region: CASSIPIYGYTF. The CDR3 DNA follows: TGTGCCAGTAGTATCCCCATCTATGGCTACACCTTC.

V and J are TRBV2 and TRBJ2-5; 9 positions match TRBD1. The CDR3 has 15 amino acids. Germline loops: CDR1 SNHLY, CDR2 FYNNEI. Trimming cost V 6 bases and J 5 bases; bases outside gene matches: 10. In DNA form, the CDR3 reads TGTGCCAGCAGCGGACAGGGGTTACTCAGTGAGACCCAGTACTTC. Protein sequence: CASSGQGLLSETQYF.

The V and J genes are TRBV30 and TRBJ2-2; 11 bases fit TRBD2. Germline assignment: CDR1 GTSNPN and CDR2 SVGIG (reference sequence). Trimming at V came to 8 bases and at J to 1 base, leaving 3 bases not matched to a gene. The CDR3 is made up of 14 amino acids. The CDR3 DNA reads TGTGCCGGAACTAGCGGGGGGAACACCGGGGAGCTGTTTTTT. Its translation is CAGTSGGNTGELFF.

The chain is built from TRBV7-9 and TRBJ1-2, with D maybe TRBD1 (5 bases). Germline CDR1 SEHNR, CDR2 FQNEAQ (reference sequence). Between the trimmed V and J ends, which lost 4 bases and 0 bases, there was a span of 9 bases. This CDR3 comprises 14 residues. The CDR3 sequence is CASSSTGANYGYTF. Written as DNA, the CDR3 is TGTGCCAGCAGCTCTACAGGAGCTAACTATGGCTACACCTTC. The full variable domain, in which reference TRBV7-9 and TRBJ1-2 provide the parts outside the CDR3, is DTGVSQNPRHKITKRGQNVTFRCDPISEHNRLYWYRQTLGQGPEFLTYFQNEAQLEKSRLLSDRFSAERPKGSFSTLEIQRTEQGDSAMYLCASSSTGANYGYTFGSGTRLTVV.

This rearrangement joins TRBV7-9 to TRBJ2-7; D unclear. CDR3 size: 13 residues. V lost 4 bases and J 3 bases, leaving 10 bases between the germline ends. Germline lookup yields CDR1 SEHNR and CDR2 FQNEAQ (reference sequence). The CDR3 coding sequence is TGTGCCAGCAGCTCCACGGCGCTCTACGAGCAGTACTTC. Translating it yields CASSSTALYEQYF.

The V call is TRBV5-1, the J call TRBJ1-1; D remains ambiguous. Germline CDR1 reads SGHRS; CDR2 reads YFSETQ. V lost 0 bases, J lost 4 bases, and 10 bases lay in between. This CDR3 comprises 14 residues. CDR3: CASSLVWERTEAFF. DNA of the CDR3: TGCGCCAGCAGCTTGGTGTGGGAGCGCACTGAAGCTTTCTTT.

This sequence joins TRBV9 and TRBJ2-5; D is undetermined. V dropped 1 base and J dropped 5 bases, with 9 bases sitting between them. Germline-derived CDR1 and CDR2 are SGDLS and YYNGEE. This CDR3 comprises 13 residues. As DNA, the CDR3 is TGTGCCAGCAGCGTACAAGTCGGGGAGACCCAGTACTTC. This gives the protein CASSVQVGETQYF.

The chain joins TRBV6-1 to TRBJ2-7; 9 bases fit TRBD2. CDR1 is MNHNS and CDR2 is SASEGT in the germline V gene. V gave up 0 bases and J gave up 3 bases; unmatched junction bases: 6. The CDR3 is made up of 16 amino acids. Here the CDR3 DNA reads TGTGCCAGCAGTGAAGCAAGAGCGGGGGGATACTACGAGCAGTACTTC. This gives the protein CASSEARAGGYYEQYF.